This entry features one T cell receptor (beta chain) sequence. Its antigen is still unknown. No quality values exist for individual bases; no much larger clone is one base distant. The data stem from a study of T cell responses to AZD1222 COVID-19 vaccine (dated by TCRdb to 2020 to 2022). About the study as a whole: A total of about 240 trial participants underwent TCR sequencing, of whom 207 received two doses of AZD1222 and about 26 received two doses of the MenACWY control vaccine. Enrollment into the trials was organized by age into subgroups of 18-55, 56-69 and 70-plus years, and those subgroups contained roughly 150, 30 and 60 TCR-sequenced participants, respectively. Points the paper makes about the study in general: The vaccine-associated CD4 TCRs covered the entire spike protein, and the dominant responses fell in regions 160-218 and 743-854. No day 14 peak-response samples were available, so repertoires were characterized only after the peak T cell response. In the small 56-69-year group, the increase in depth fell short of significance, most likely because of low power. Participants were mostly white British and included more females than males, and it was suggested by the authors that clonal diversity may have been underestimated. Conclusions about previously exposed vaccinees are limited because only six or seven AZD1222 recipients were SARS-CoV-2 seropositive at baseline. Epitopes outside the regions mutated in the B.1.351 and B.1.1.7 variants were reportedly recognized by nearly half of the unique spike-specific TCRs. After two AZD1222 doses, spike-specific TCR breadth and depth were significantly higher than at day 0 and than in MenACWY recipients.

The germline V gene sets CDR1 to SGHRS and CDR2 to YFSETQ. Measured from the cysteine to the phenylalanine, the CDR3 is 13 residues long. The entry retains the CDR3 DNA only, 39 bases that are in frame from base 1. The trim is 0 bases for V and 8 bases for J, with a gap of 11 bases between the germline ends. According to the study, the label for this sample's time point signals: about 28 days (+/-7) after the second vaccine dose. Because spike-specific TCR depth and breadth did not differ between the two schedules, AZD1222 recipients who got a second dose at roughly 4 weeks were pooled with those who got a second dose at roughly 12 weeks. Samples from vaccinated people were obtained from the UK trials COV001 and COV002, which included a single-blind randomized controlled phase 2/3 trial of AZD1222 (ChAdOx1 nCoV-19) in healthy adults. For TCRbeta chain sequencing, PBMC samples from trial participants were taken at day 0 and at day 28 after the second dose.

The CDR3 regions of human TCRbeta chains were analyzed by immunosequencing. The authors' analysis ran thus. TCRs in the repertoires were matched against a reference library of SARS-CoV-2-specific TCRs that had been generated with the MIRA antigen-specificity platform. Breadth was defined as the fraction of unique TCRs that were SARS-CoV-2-associated. Depth was defined as the fraction of total T cells that were SARS-CoV-2-associated. Using the MIRA data, each spike-specific TCR was mapped to the spike region that the TCR reacts to and placed in a CD4 or CD8 class. Log10-transformed breadth and depth values were compared by one-way ANOVA with Sidak's multiple comparisons tests. The source is immuneACCESS, and TCRdb retained only in-frame sequences with V and J called. Part of the clones is not carried over; for the studies checked, unresolved V genes explain less than half of this, and the remainder is unexplained. V and J calls and clone size are as listed in that table; D and trimming were resolved from the DNA. The sample contains 120,000 or so clones, roughly 90% of them found a single time. 15% of the sample is taken by the ten largest.

This TCR derives from an adult who received the AZD1222 COVID-19 vaccine. This receptor chain uses TRBV5-1 and TRBJ1-2; no D gene is confidently identified. The sample here was peripheral blood, taken 28 days after the second AZD1222 dose. The CDR3 region has the sequence CASSLGQAQGYTF. The bases read TGCGCCAGCAGCTTGGGCCAAGCCCAGGGCTACACCTTC.